This T cell receptor (beta chain) is drawn from a study of CD8+CD57+ T cells in acquired aplastic anemia. Study-level information: Quantities of DNA derived from sorted CD4+ and CD8+ cells averaged 3.2 ug. General study results and limits: Patients and controls shared some 29 CD8+ CDR3 sequences, which appeared highly expressed in patients and within their immunodominant clones.

Flow cytometry had shown expanded CD8+CD57+ cells in the patients chosen for sequencing. Among the patients, none had received any therapy at the time of blood sampling. Worth noting for this clonotype: Its cognate antigen is unknown.

The V gene lost 5 bases and the J gene lost 1 base, with 16 bases spanning the gap. This CDR3 contains 15 residues. In germline, CDR1 is DFQATT, CDR2 SNEGSKA (reference sequence). TCR beta VDJ and CDR3 profiles were obtained from a genomic DNA template. TCRdb reanalysed the reads using MiXCR and keeps one entry per CDR3 protein. The repertoire holds roughly 80,000 distinct CDR3 sequences, with approximately 70% as singletons. J is TRBJ2-3 and V is TRBV20-1, with D tentatively TRBD1 or TRBD2 (5 bases each). The clonotype was recovered from a human donor with aplastic anemia. The source material was sorted CD4+, CD8+, or CD8+CD57+ T cells (not recorded which) from PBMCs. The CDR3 sequence is CSAPGTQMGTDTQYF. The CDR3 nucleotides read TGCAGTGCTCCCGGGACGCAGATGGGCACAGATACGCAGTATTTT.